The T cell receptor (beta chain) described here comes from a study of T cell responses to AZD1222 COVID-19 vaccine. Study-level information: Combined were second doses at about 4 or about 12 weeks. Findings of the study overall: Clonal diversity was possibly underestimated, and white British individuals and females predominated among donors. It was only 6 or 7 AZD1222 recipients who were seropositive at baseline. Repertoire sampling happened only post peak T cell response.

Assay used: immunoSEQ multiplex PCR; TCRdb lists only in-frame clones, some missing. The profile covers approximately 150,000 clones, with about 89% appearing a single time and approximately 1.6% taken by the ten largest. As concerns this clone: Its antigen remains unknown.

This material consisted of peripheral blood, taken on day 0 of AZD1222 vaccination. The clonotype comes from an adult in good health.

CDR3: CASRGTGPYGYTF. The CDR3 DNA follows: TGTGCCAGCAGGGGGACAGGGCCCTATGGCTACACCTTC. The chain uses TRBV12-3 or TRBV12-4 and TRBJ1-2; 9 positions match TRBD1. Trimming removed 6 bases from V and 4 bases from J; junction bases left unmatched: 3. CDR3 length equals 13 residues.